This TCR beta chain was sequenced during a study of cytomegalovirus exposure and HLA in healthy donors. Overall study: Out of a few hundred genotyped donors, roughly 78% belonged to the Caucasian-associated ancestry cluster.

Germline V CDR1 and CDR2: MNHEY, SMNVEV (reference sequence). V dropped 6 bases and J dropped 6; count of bases not matched to a gene: 12. This CDR3 contains 16 residues. The primer mix had 60 Vbeta and 13 Jbeta primers. How the authors handled the data: Unique TCR beta chains numbered about 80 million in a later analysis, with some 9.9 million shared. Measured with immunoSEQ multiplex PCR; TCRdb has only the in-frame clones, and not every one. V and J calls and clone size are those listed in that table; D and trimming were worked out from the DNA. The sample contains about 130,000 clones, less than 80% of which appear only once.

Sequencing input: PBMCs. The sequence was obtained from a man aged 40-55 years in good health and CMV-seropositive. V and J are TRBV27 and TRBJ2-1, with 9 bases identical to TRBD1. The CDR3 nucleotides read TGTGCCAGCAGATCTCTTGGGACAGGGCTCGTCAATGAGCAGTTCTTC. It translates to CASRSLGTGLVNEQFF.